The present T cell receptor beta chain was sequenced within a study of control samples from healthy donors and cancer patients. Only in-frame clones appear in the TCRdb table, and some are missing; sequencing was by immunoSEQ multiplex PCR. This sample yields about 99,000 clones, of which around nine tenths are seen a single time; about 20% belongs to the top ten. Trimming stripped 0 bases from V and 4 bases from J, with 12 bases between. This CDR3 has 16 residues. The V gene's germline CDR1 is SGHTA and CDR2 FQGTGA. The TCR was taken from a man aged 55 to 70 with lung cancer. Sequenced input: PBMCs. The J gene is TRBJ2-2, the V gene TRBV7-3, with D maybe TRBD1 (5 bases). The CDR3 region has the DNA TGTGCCAGCAGCTTAACTGGACACCCCGGCACCGGGGAGCTGTTTTTT. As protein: CASSLTGHPGTGELFF.